Below, 19 T cell receptor beta chains from the same sample are listed, as sequenced in a study of STAT5B mutations in CD4+ large granular lymphocyte leukemia. Sequencing used immunoSEQ multiplex PCR; TCRdb keeps in-frame clones, though not all of them. This table has under 35,000 clones, around 73% appearing once. The sequencing sample was made of CD4+ T cells from blood buffy coats. Receptor source: a human donor in good health.

The chain joins TRBV9 to TRBJ2-5; D may match TRBD1 or TRBD2 (5 bases each). The tail of the sequence fits TRBJ2-7 better, so the J call may be wrong. The CDR3 totals 17 residues. Germline loops: CDR1 SGDLS, CDR2 YYNGEE. CDR3 nucleotides: TGTGCCAGCAGCGTAGAGGGGAGTACCGGAGCAGACTACGAGCAGTACTTC. Translation: CASSVEGSTGADYEQYF.

The genes are TRBV25-1 and TRBJ2-1, with 9 bases that match TRBD1. Germline V gene sequence: CDR1 MGHDK, CDR2 SYGVNS. This CDR3 region has 17 residues. The V and J ends lost 3 bases and 1 base, in that order; junction bases with no gene match: 7. For the CDR3, the DNA is TGTGCCAGCAGTGAGTCGGACAGGGGACCTTCCTACAATGAGCAGTTCTTC. Translated, it gives CASSESDRGPSYNEQFF.

The CDR3 sequence is CASGPPGLAGREQFF. CDR3 DNA sequence: TGTGCTAGTGGTCCCCCGGGACTAGCGGGACGAGAGCAGTTCTTC. The chain recombines TRBV12-5 with TRBJ2-1, with TRBD2 matching 13 bases. The CDR3 totals 15 residues. J lost 10 bases, V lost 5 bases, and 8 bases had no gene match. Per the germline V gene, CDR1 is LGHNT and CDR2 is FRNRAP.

The J gene is TRBJ2-4, the V gene TRBV7-8; possibly TRBD2 for D (5 bases). The CDR3 is made up of 17 amino acids. V was trimmed by 1 base and J by 4 bases, leaving 17 bases between them. CDR1 and CDR2 from the germline V gene are SGHVS and FQNEAQ. The CDR3 nucleotides read TGTGCCAGCAGCTTAGAGTGGGGAGACCCACTTAAAAACATTCAGTACTTC. Protein: CASSLEWGDPLKNIQYF.

The J gene is TRBJ2-1, the V gene TRBV21-1. TRBV21-1 is deemed a pseudogene. The length of the CDR3 is 12 residues. Here the CDR3 reads CASSKVGNEQFF. For the CDR3, the DNA is TGTGCCAGCAGCAAAGTGGGTAATGAGCAGTTCTTC.

This chain links TRBV28 with TRBJ1-6, with D maybe TRBD1 (5 bases). In germline, CDR1 is MDHEN, CDR2 SYDVKM. The V end was cut by 4 bases, the J end by 9 bases, with 16 bases between. This CDR3 has 15 amino acids. Here the CDR3 DNA reads TGTGCCAGCAGTTCCCGTATAGGGAGGGGTTCACCCCTCCACTTT. It yields the protein CASSSRIGRGSPLHF.

This clone was seen a single time. The J gene is TRBJ2-2, the V gene TRBV18, with TRBD2 identical over 9 bases. V was clipped by 3 bases and J by 2 bases; unmatched bases: 4. This CDR3 is 16 amino acids long. The germline V gene encodes CDR1 KGHSH and CDR2 LQKENI. The CDR3: CASSPQGLANTGELFF. DNA of the CDR3: TGTGCCAGCTCACCGCAGGGACTAGCAAACACCGGGGAGCTGTTTTTT.

This chain links TRBV19 with TRBJ2-7; 7 nucleotides align to TRBD2. Germline CDR1 LNHDA, CDR2 SQIVND (reference sequence). CDR3 size: 13 residues. With V trimmed by 8 bases and J by 7 bases, 11 bases remained unmatched. This CDR3 reads CASGQRLAGEQYF. The CDR3, as DNA: TGTGCCAGTGGCCAGCGACTAGCTGGTGAGCAGTACTTC.

The V gene is TRBV27, the J gene TRBJ2-3, with TRBD2 matching over 10 bases. This CDR3 contains 14 residues. Germline trimming cut 2 bases from V and 5 bases from J; bases unmatched to any gene: 1. CDR1 and CDR2 (germline): MNHEY, SMNVEV (reference sequence). The CDR3: CASSLGTSVDTQYF. The CDR3 DNA follows: TGTGCCAGCAGTTTAGGGACTAGCGTAGATACGCAGTATTTT.

This sequence joins TRBV6-1 and TRBJ1-1, with D unclear. V was trimmed by 6 bases and J by 1 base, leaving 9 bases between them. CDR1 is MNHNS, CDR2 SASEGT, per germline. This CDR3 region has 13 residues. The DNA of the CDR3 is TGTGCCAGCAGGTCTAGAGAGAACACTGAAGCTTTCTTT. Translation gives CASRSRENTEAFF.

This clone was recorded once. The CDR3 DNA sequence: TGTGCCAGCAGCCGAGACAGGGGGTACTACGAGCAGTACTTC. This sequence encodes CASSRDRGYYEQYF. The chain has TRBV11-2 and TRBJ2-7; 9 nucleotides match TRBD1. The length of the CDR3 is 14 residues. Per the germline V gene, CDR1 is SGHAT and CDR2 is FQNNGV. J gave up 3 bases and V 5 bases, and 5 bases lay outside the gene matches.

This rearrangement joins TRBV7-9 to TRBJ1-1, with D unresolved. The CDR3 is 14 residues long. The germline gives CDR1 SEHNR, CDR2 FQNEAQ (reference sequence). The V end lost 7 bases, the J end lost 3 bases, and 15 bases lay between the germline ends. CDR3 DNA sequence: TGTGCCAGCACCCCCCTCGGAGGATACACTGAAGCTTTCTTT. Its translation: CASTPLGGYTEAFF.

The gene calls are TRBV14 and TRBJ2-1; TRBD2 agrees at 11 bases. The CDR3 spans 12 residues. V dropped 4 bases and J dropped 15; count of bases not matched to a gene: 5. Germline V lookup: CDR1 SGHDN, CDR2 FVKESK. The CDR3 loop is CASSRLAGGWFF. Written as DNA, the CDR3 is TGTGCCAGCAGCCGTCTAGCGGGAGGTTGGTTCTTC.

The chain is built from TRBV30 and TRBJ1-3; no reliable D call. The CDR3 loop spans 15 amino acids. Trimming took 0 bases from V and 2 from J, leaving 11 bases between them. Germline assignment: CDR1 GTSNPN and CDR2 SVGIG (reference sequence). Here the CDR3 DNA reads TGTGCCTGGAGTGTACCCAGGCTAACTGGAAACACCATATATTTT. This codes for CAWSVPRLTGNTIYF.

The chain couples TRBV5-5 to TRBJ2-4, with a tentative D call TRBD1 (6 bases). The CDR3 sequence is 16 residues long. CDR1 and CDR2 (germline): SGHKS, YYEKEE (reference sequence). The V end was cut by 0 bases, the J end by 2 bases, with 12 bases between. CDR3 sequence (DNA): TGTGCCAGCAGCTTGGGCACACAGGGATCCAAAAACATTCAGTACTTC. Encoded protein: CASSLGTQGSKNIQYF.

This clone was seen only a few times. The chain links TRBV28 to TRBJ1-5; 7 bases match TRBD1. CDR1 MDHEN and CDR2 SYDVKM come from the germline V gene. V shed 6 bases and J 3 bases; nucleotides not matched to a gene: 5. This CDR3 has 14 residues. This chain's CDR3 is CASRIGTANQPQHF. The CDR3 region has the DNA TGTGCCAGCAGAATCGGGACAGCCAATCAGCCCCAGCATTTT.

CDR3 bases: TGTGCCAGTAGTTATCCGGGACACACCAACAATGAGCAGTTCTTC. It translates to CASSYPGHTNNEQFF. The V gene is TRBV19, the J gene TRBJ2-1, with D possibly TRBD1 on 6 matching bases. Germline CDR1 is LNHDA and CDR2 is SQIVND (reference sequence). V was shortened by 5 bases and J by 5 bases, with 16 bases between the two germline ends. The CDR3 covers 15 residues.

The chain combines TRBV5-1 with TRBJ2-1; TRBD2 agrees at 10 bases. Trimming removed 2 bases from V and 3 bases from J; junction bases left unmatched: 2. The CDR3 spans 15 residues. CDR1 and CDR2 from the germline V gene are SGHRS and YFSETQ. The CDR3 region has the DNA TGCGCCAGCAGCTTTAGCGGGGGGAACTACAATGAGCAGTTCTTC. The encoded protein is CASSFSGGNYNEQFF.

The CDR3 DNA sequence: TGTGCCAGCAGTCGCGGGAACTCTGGGGCCAACGTCCTGACTTTC. Its translation is CASSRGNSGANVLTF. The rearrangement uses TRBV27 and TRBJ2-6; weak D call: TRBD2 (6 bases). The CDR3 length is 15 residues. V was pared by 5 bases and J by 0 bases, with 8 bases between. Germline V CDR1 and CDR2: MNHEY, SMNVEV (reference sequence). Full variable domain (rest looked up from reference TRBV27 and TRBJ2-6): EAQVTQNPRYLITVTGKKLTVTCSQNMNHEYMSWYRQDPGLGLRQIYYSMNVEVTDKGDVPEGYKVSRKEKRNFPLILESPSPNQTSLYFCASSRGNSGANVLTFGAGSRLTVL.